The T cell receptor beta chain under discussion was sequenced for a study of tumor and adjacent non-tumor tissue in lung cancer. Study information: Aged roughly 31 to 85 years, patients included approximately 11 men and roughly five women with stage I to III disease.

No cell sorting was done before RNA was extracted from the tissue. Distant lung tissue was collected more than 3 cm away from the tumor edge. Details on this clonotype: The germline gene is not matched at one end of the junction; a read error may be the cause.

A modified ARM-PCR protocol with three rounds of nested PCR amplified TCRbeta. Each CDR3 protein gets one entry after TCRdb re-called the multiplex PCR reads with MiXCR. Of approximately 120,000 distinct CDR3 sequences in the sample, about 64% were seen once. Germline V gene lookup returns CDR1 SGHNT and CDR2 YENEEA. This CDR3 comprises 16 residues. This sequence was found in a man aged 55-75 years with non-small cell lung cancer. Specimen: distant non-tumor lung tissue. The rearrangement uses TRBV11-3 and TRBJ1-1; D gene uncertain. The CDR3 sequence is CVSSSKAEGLKVEAFF. DNA for the CDR3: TGTGTCAGCAGCTCCAAGGCGGAGGGTTTGAAAGTGGAGGCTTTCTTT.